This passage covers 18 T cell receptor beta chains from one sample sequenced in a study of T cells in Graves' hyperthyroidism and ophthalmopathy. What was amplified from RNA transcripts were TCR beta CDR3 regions. Primed by the HTBI set, a first-round RT-PCR was run on the TCR CDR3. MiXCR, applied by TCRdb to the multiplex PCR reads, yields one record per CDR3 protein. The sample holds around 350,000 distinct CDR3 sequences, roughly 17% seen once. The material sequenced was blood. The receptors come from a young woman with Graves' hyperthyroidism that later progressed to Graves' ophthalmopathy.

This clonotype was observed at least ten times. The chain employs TRBV6-1 and TRBJ2-7, with D possibly matching TRBD1 (8 bases). This CDR3 has 14 residues. Between the trimmed V and J ends, which lost 6 bases and 6 bases, there was a span of 18 bases. Looked up from germline, CDR1 is MNHNS and CDR2 is SASEGT. CDR3 DNA sequence: TGTGCCAGCAGCGGGAGGACAGGGTCAAGCGAGCAGTACTTC. Translation gives CASSGRTGSSEQYF.

This clonotype was detected many times. The rearrangement joins TRBV5-1 to TRBJ1-6, with 7 bases fitting TRBD1. Germline CDR1 reads SGHRS; CDR2 reads YFSETQ. The CDR3 consists of 15 residues. The ends lost 3 bases at V and 6 bases at J; junction bases unmatched: 6. The CDR3 region is CASSWMTGPNSPLHF. The CDR3 DNA sequence: TGCGCCAGCAGCTGGATGACAGGGCCTAATTCACCCCTCCACTTT.

This clonotype was observed many times. The chain is built from TRBV6-2 or TRBV6-3 and TRBJ2-7; 9 positions match TRBD1. V lost 6 bases and J lost 4; bases outside the gene matches: 10. CDR1 and CDR2 from the germline V gene are MNHEY and SVGEGT. This CDR3 is 15 amino acids long. The CDR3 region has the DNA TGTGCCAGCAGGGTACAGGGGGCGATTGGGTACGAGCAGTACTTC. Translating it yields CASRVQGAIGYEQYF.

This clonotype has ten or more counts. J is TRBJ2-1 and V is TRBV4-1, with 11 nucleotides matching TRBD2. The CDR3 has 17 amino acids. Germline CDR1 and CDR2: MGHRA and YSYEKL. V lost 4 bases, J lost 4 bases, and 9 bases stayed unmatched. The CDR3 sequence is CASSPVPGLAEYNEQFF. The CDR3 nucleotides are TGCGCCAGCAGCCCTGTTCCGGGACTAGCGGAGTACAATGAGCAGTTCTTC.

The sample holds many counts of this clonotype. CDR3 bases: TGTGCCAGCAGTTTCGCTAGGGGGCTGAATGAGCAGTTCTTC. Translated: CASSFARGLNEQFF. The chain employs TRBV27 and TRBJ2-1; TRBD1 matches 7 bases. The CDR3 spans 14 residues. V was clipped by 3 bases and J by 7 bases; unmatched bases: 6. Germline CDR1 MNHEY, CDR2 SMNVEV (reference sequence).

This chain joins TRBV13 and TRBJ1-1; no definite D call. Germline V CDR1 and CDR2: PRHDT, FYEKMQ (reference sequence). The CDR3 loop spans 14 amino acids. Trimming took 3 bases from V and 8 from J, leaving 16 bases between them. Here the CDR3 reads CASSFALSTGEAFF. Written as DNA, the CDR3 is TGTGCCAGCAGCTTCGCCCTAAGCACGGGAGAAGCTTTCTTT.

Notes on this clonotype: This clone may be a read error of a much larger clone one base away. The chain is built from TRBV6-2 or TRBV6-3 and TRBJ1-1; D is possibly TRBD1 (6 bases). CDR1 and CDR2 (germline): MNHEY, SVGEGT. The germline V and J ends were trimmed by 6 bases and 4 bases, with 15 bases remaining between them. CDR3 length: 14 amino acids. The CDR3, as DNA: TGTGCCAGCAGACAGCAGGGGATGAGCACTGAAGCTTTCTTT. Its protein product is CASRQQGMSTEAFF.

On this clonotype: With a much larger clone just one base away, this may be a read error. Here the CDR3 DNA reads TGTGCCAGCCAGAACCGGCCTGGGGCCAACGTCCTGACTTTC. This codes for CASQNRPGANVLTF. The chain recombines TRBV6-1 with TRBJ2-6; D remains unclear. The V and J ends lost 8 bases and 2 bases respectively, with 10 bases between them. The CDR3 totals 14 residues. Germline V gene data show CDR1 as MNHNS and CDR2 as SASEGT.

This clonotype was seen a handful of times. The chain is built from TRBV6-1 and TRBJ1-4; maybe TRBD1 (5 bases). CDR1 MNHNS and CDR2 SASEGT come from the germline V gene. V lost 8 bases and J 8 bases, leaving 18 bases between the germline ends. The CDR3 covers 14 residues. The CDR3 is CASGEPGRGEKLFF. Written as DNA, the CDR3 is TGTGCCAGCGGGGAACCGGGACGAGGGGAAAAACTGTTTTTT.

The gene calls are TRBV6-1 and TRBJ1-2; 8 nucleotides agree with TRBD1. V was pared by 1 base and J by 7 bases, with 2 bases of the junction left unmatched. This CDR3 is 13 amino acids long. Germline lookup yields CDR1 MNHNS and CDR2 SASEGT. CDR3 amino acids: CASSEVGTGGYTF. The DNA for the CDR3 is TGTGCCAGCAGTGAAGTCGGGACAGGTGGCTACACCTTC.

Ten or more counts support this clonotype. This chain links TRBV27 with TRBJ2-7; TRBD2 might be the D (6 bases). V lost 6 bases, J lost 4 bases, and 13 bases lay in between. The germline gives CDR1 MNHEY, CDR2 SMNVEV (reference sequence). The CDR3 loop spans 13 amino acids. CDR3 coding DNA: TGTGCCAGCAGCCGGGGGACGGGATACGAGCAGTACTTC. Translation gives CASSRGTGYEQYF.

In this sample, this clonotype turned up many times. V is TRBV12-3 or TRBV12-4 and J is TRBJ1-3, with D unclear. CDR3 length equals 14 residues. The V and J ends lost 6 bases and 0 bases respectively, with 9 bases between them. CDR3: CASSPGLSGNTIYF. CDR3 sequence (DNA): TGTGCCAGCAGCCCAGGCCTCTCTGGAAACACCATATATTTT.

This clonotype showed up many times. This chain links TRBV2 with TRBJ2-2; D perhaps matches TRBD1 (5 bases). V lost 3 bases and J 3 bases, leaving 11 bases between the germline ends. This CDR3 has 15 residues. Germline V gene data show CDR1 as SNHLY and CDR2 as FYNNEI. In DNA form, the CDR3 reads TGTGCCAGCAGTGATAGGGGCTCGGACACCGGGGAGCTGTTTTTT. This gives the protein CASSDRGSDTGELFF.

This clonotype came up many times. The chain links TRBV10-2 to TRBJ2-7; unclear D gene. Trimming cost V 6 bases and J 0 bases, with 3 bases left between them. Germline V gives CDR1 WSHSY, CDR2 SAAADI. CDR3 size: 11 residues. CDR3 region: CASRASYEQYF. The DNA for the CDR3 is TGCGCCAGCAGGGCCTCCTACGAGCAGTACTTC.

At least ten counts were recorded for this clonotype. The chain carries TRBV5-1 and TRBJ2-1, with 9 bases lining up with TRBD1. The CDR3 spans 14 residues. Trimming removed 2 bases from V and 9 bases from J; junction bases left unmatched: 6. Germline CDR1 SGHRS, CDR2 YFSETQ. Here the CDR3 reads CASSFGQGFSEQFF. The DNA of the CDR3 is TGCGCCAGCAGCTTCGGACAGGGGTTTTCTGAGCAGTTCTTC.

Note on this clonotype: A much more abundant neighbour one base away suggests this may be a read error. J is TRBJ2-3 and V is TRBV10-3; maybe TRBD2 (6 bases). Deletions cut 10 bases from V and 2 bases from J, with 13 bases between. The germline V gene has CDR1 ENHRY and CDR2 SYGVKD. This CDR3 has 13 residues. Written as DNA, the CDR3 is TGTGCCACCCAAGGGAGGTACACAGATACGCAGTATTTT. This sequence encodes CATQGRYTDTQYF.

This clonotype has at least ten counts. V gene TRBV10-1 combines with J gene TRBJ2-3; 7 nucleotides align to TRBD1. Germline lookup yields CDR1 WNHNN and CDR2 SYGVQD (reference sequence). The CDR3 sequence is 15 residues long. The ends lost 8 bases at V and 1 base at J; junction bases unmatched: 9. The CDR3 protein is CASVLKGARTDTQYF. CDR3 bases: TGCGCCAGCGTTTTGAAGGGGGCACGCACAGATACGCAGTATTTT.

The chain carries TRBV10-3 and TRBJ2-5, with D maybe TRBD2 (6 bases). Germline-derived CDR1 and CDR2 are ENHRY and SYGVKD. The V end lost 3 bases, the J end lost 9 bases, and 14 bases lay between the germline ends. The CDR3 extends over 13 amino acids. CDR3 coding DNA: TGTGCCATCAGTGAAGATACAGGCGGGGCCCAGTACTTC. Translation gives CAISEDTGGAQYF.